The 20 T cell receptor beta chains presented below share a single source sample, sequenced in a study of blood T cells in healthy people across ages. The authors ran a second PCR of roughly 7 to 11 cycles using a sample-barcoded 5' primer and a J-beta primer mix. Using its own MiXCR run on the 5' RACE reads, TCRdb lists one record per CDR3 protein. The repertoire holds 1.5 million to 2 million distinct CDR3 sequences, with approximately 39% as singletons. The source material was blood. The receptors come from a human donor in good health.

This chain uses TRBV6-6 with TRBJ1-2; the D gene is possibly TRBD1 (5 bases). This CDR3 comprises 12 residues. The V end was cut by 5 bases, the J end by 7 bases, with 11 bases between. Germline assignment: CDR1 MNHNY and CDR2 SVGAGI (reference sequence). DNA for the CDR3: TGTGCCAGCAGTGGACATTCGCTTGGCTACACCTTC. Its protein product is CASSGHSLGYTF.

There are a few counts of this clonotype. This sequence joins TRBV29-1 and TRBJ2-7; D not resolved. With 6 bases removed from V and 6 bases from J, the gap between germline ends came to 21 bases. CDR3 length equals 14 residues. Germline CDR1 is SQVTM and CDR2 is ANQGSEA. As DNA, the CDR3 is TGCAGCGTCGTATCTCAGGCCGCCGTGAGCGAGCAGTACTTC. This sequence encodes CSVVSQAAVSEQYF.

The chain uses TRBV12-3 or TRBV12-4 and TRBJ2-2; D may match TRBD1 or TRBD2 (6 bases each). V lost 3 bases and J lost 10, with 15 bases in between. The CDR3 loop spans 14 amino acids. The CDR3 here is CASSFAVGGVELFF. The CDR3, as DNA: TGTGCCAGCAGTTTTGCTGTGGGGGGCGTGGAGCTGTTTTTT.

The chain has TRBV6-1 and TRBJ2-6, with D unresolved. The CDR3 extends over 15 amino acids. Germline V lookup: CDR1 MNHNS, CDR2 SASEGT. Deletions cut 3 bases from V and 0 bases from J, with 6 bases between. The CDR3 region has the DNA TGTGCCAGCAGTGACCGCAGCTCTGGGGCCAACGTCCTGACTTTC. Protein sequence: CASSDRSSGANVLTF.

The CDR3 protein is CASSGGTGEPHEQFF. The CDR3 nucleotides are TGTGCCAGCAGCGGCGGGACAGGGGAACCCCATGAGCAGTTCTTC. The chain has TRBV2 and TRBJ2-1; 10 positions match TRBD1. V was clipped by 6 bases and J by 8 bases; unmatched bases: 10. In germline, CDR1 is SNHLY, CDR2 FYNNEI. CDR3 length equals 15 residues.

This clonotype was seen a few times. The chain has TRBV5-1 and TRBJ2-7, with 8 nucleotides matching TRBD1. The CDR3 consists of 14 residues. Trimming cost V 1 base and J 6 bases; bases outside gene matches: 6. Germline assignment: CDR1 SGHRS and CDR2 YFSETQ. The CDR3 sequence is CASSLTGGSSEQYF. The CDR3 DNA reads TGCGCCAGCAGCTTGACAGGGGGAAGTAGCGAGCAGTACTTC.

This chain joins TRBV29-1 and TRBJ1-1; D possibly corresponds to TRBD1 (5 bases). Looked up from germline, CDR1 is SQVTM and CDR2 is ANQGSEA. The germline V and J ends were trimmed by 6 bases and 2 bases, with 13 bases remaining between them. CDR3 length equals 13 residues. The CDR3 reads CSVQQVLNTEAFF. The CDR3 DNA sequence: TGCAGCGTGCAACAGGTACTAAACACTGAAGCTTTCTTT.

The V call is TRBV6-2 or TRBV6-3, the J call TRBJ2-2; 11 bases are a match to TRBD2. Trimming cost V 4 bases and J 0 bases; bases outside gene matches: 10. Per the germline V gene, CDR1 is MNHEY and CDR2 is SVGEGT. CDR3 length: 19 residues. DNA of the CDR3: TGTGCCAGCAGTTCCAGAGGTCTAGCGGGGGGCGCGAACACCGGGGAGCTGTTTTTT. Amino acids: CASSSRGLAGGANTGELFF.

The chain employs TRBV5-1 and TRBJ2-7, with 7 bases identical to TRBD1. The J call may be incorrect, as the DNA end agrees better with TRBJ2-5. The V gene's germline CDR1 is SGHRS and CDR2 YFSETQ. This CDR3 contains 16 residues. The CDR3 sequence is CASSSVGTDSWETQYF. The CDR3, as DNA: TGCGCCAGCAGCTCGGTGGGGACAGATTCTTGGGAGACCCAGTACTTC.

The V and J genes are TRBV7-2 and TRBJ2-3; D is possibly TRBD1 (6 bases). Germline V gene data show CDR1 as SGHTA and CDR2 as FQGNSA. V was clipped by 3 bases and J by 2 bases, with 12 bases between them. The CDR3 has 15 amino acids. CDR3 coding DNA: TGTGCCAGCAGCTTTGGCAGGGGAGTCACAGATACGCAGTATTTT. Its protein product is CASSFGRGVTDTQYF.

The V call is TRBV7-2, the J call TRBJ2-4; the match to TRBD1 covers 11 bases. The better agreement between TRBJ2-7 and the DNA end casts doubt on the J call. This CDR3 has 15 amino acids. Germline CDR1 and CDR2: SGHTA and FQGNSA. The CDR3: CASSLKGQGEHEQYF. The CDR3 DNA reads TGTGCCAGCAGTTTAAAGGGACAGGGGGAGCACGAGCAGTACTTC.

This clonotype has a single count. The CDR3 loop is CASGLVGAQGIRYEQFF. The CDR3 DNA is TGTGCTAGTGGTCTTGTGGGGGCACAAGGTATCCGATATGAGCAGTTCTTC. The chain carries TRBV12-5 and TRBJ2-1; D perhaps matches TRBD1 (6 bases). Per germline, CDR1 LGHNT and CDR2 FRNRAP. Deletions cut 5 bases from V and 8 bases from J, with 25 bases between. This CDR3 contains 17 residues.

V and J are TRBV7-2 and TRBJ1-1, with D hard to call. CDR3 length equals 16 residues. Per the germline V gene, CDR1 is SGHTA and CDR2 is FQGNSA. Trimming took 1 base from V and 1 from J, leaving 13 bases between them. CDR3 loop: CASSLGVVWRNTEAFF. For the CDR3, the DNA is TGTGCCAGCAGCTTAGGGGTCGTGTGGAGGAACACTGAAGCTTTCTTT. The entire variable domain, with the rest obtained from reference TRBV7-2 and TRBJ1-1, is as follows: GAGVSQSPSNKVTEKGKDVELRCDPISGHTALYWYRQSLGQGLEFLIYFQGNSAPDKSGLPSDRFSAERTGGSVSTLTIQRTQQEDSAVYLCASSLGVVWRNTEAFFGQGTRLTVV.

This clonotype was recorded at least ten times. V usage is TRBV12-3 or TRBV12-4 and J usage is TRBJ2-1, with D perhaps TRBD1 or TRBD2 (5 bases each). Between the trimmed V and J ends, which lost 5 bases and 0 bases, there was a span of 14 bases. The CDR3 covers 16 residues. DNA for the CDR3: TGTGCCAGCAGTACCCATGGGGGTAGCTCCTACAATGAGCAGTTCTTC. This translates into CASSTHGGSSYNEQFF.

This clonotype came up many times. Here the CDR3 reads CSATTSSYNEQFF. As DNA, the CDR3 is TGCAGTGCTACCACGAGCTCCTACAATGAGCAGTTCTTC. This chain links TRBV20-1 with TRBJ2-1; D is uncertain. CDR1 DFQATT and CDR2 SNEGSKA come from the germline V gene (reference sequence). The CDR3 has 13 amino acids. V shed 4 bases and J shed 0 bases, with 7 bases lying between them.

The CDR3 DNA reads TGTGCCAGCAGTTCTCCTCGGGGGGGCTCCTACAATGAGCAGTTCTTC. Translation gives CASSSPRGGSYNEQFF. The chain carries TRBV12-3 or TRBV12-4 and TRBJ2-1; 8 bases line up with TRBD2. J lost 0 bases, V lost 4 bases, and 5 bases had no gene match. The length of the CDR3 is 16 residues.

This clonotype came up once. The gene calls are TRBV9 and TRBJ1-5; 12 bases line up with TRBD1. The CDR3 has 15 residues. The V and J ends lost 4 bases and 6 bases, in that order; junction bases with no gene match: 5. The V gene's germline CDR1 is SGDLS and CDR2 YYNGEE. CDR3 DNA sequence: TGTGCCAGCAGCCCGGGGACAGGGGGCACTCAGCCCCAGCATTTT. This sequence encodes CASSPGTGGTQPQHF.

This clonotype was counted a few times. A much larger clone is a single base away; this may be a read error. The V gene is TRBV2, the J gene TRBJ2-1; maybe TRBD2 (5 bases). The V gene's germline CDR1 is SNHLY and CDR2 FYNNEI. The length of the CDR3 is 14 residues. The CDR3 sequence is CASSEAGNNNERFF. The DNA for the CDR3 is TGTGCCAGCAGTGAAGCCGGGAACAACAATGAGCGGTTCTTC.

V gene TRBV7-2 combines with J gene TRBJ2-1; D call uncertain. V lost 1 base and J lost 10, with 17 bases in between. Germline CDR1 is SGHTA and CDR2 is FQGNSA. The CDR3 totals 15 residues. The chain's CDR3 is CASSLEARRLREQFF. Here the CDR3 DNA reads TGTGCCAGCAGCTTAGAGGCTCGAAGGCTCAGGGAGCAGTTCTTC.

This clonotype came up once. V usage is TRBV12-5 and J usage is TRBJ2-3, with D tentatively TRBD1 or TRBD2 (6 bases each). Per germline, CDR1 LGHNT and CDR2 FRNRAP. Trimming pared 6 bases from V and 3 bases from J, leaving 28 bases between. This CDR3 contains 19 residues. CDR3 nucleotide sequence: TGTGCTAGTGGCCGCCGGGCGTTCGGGGGCCGAGGGCAAACAGATACGCAGTATTTT. This translates into CASGRRAFGGRGQTDTQYF. Complete variable domain (other parts from reference TRBV12-5 and TRBJ2-3): DARVTQTPRHKVTEMGQEVTMRCQPILGHNTVFWYRQTMMQGLELLAYFRNRAPLDDSGMPKDRFSAEMPDATLATLKIQPSEPRDSAVYFCASGRRAFGGRGQTDTQYFGPGTRLTVL.